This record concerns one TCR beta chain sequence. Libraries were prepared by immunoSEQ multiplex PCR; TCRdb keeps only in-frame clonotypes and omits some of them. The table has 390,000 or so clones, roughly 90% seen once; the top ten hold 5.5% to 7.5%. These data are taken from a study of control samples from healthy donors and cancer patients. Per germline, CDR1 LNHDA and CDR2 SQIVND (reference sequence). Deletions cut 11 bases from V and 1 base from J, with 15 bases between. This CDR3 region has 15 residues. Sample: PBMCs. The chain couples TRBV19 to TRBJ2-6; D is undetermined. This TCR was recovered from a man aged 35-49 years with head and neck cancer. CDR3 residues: CAARERGSGANVLTF. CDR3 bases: TGTGCCGCCCGCGAACGTGGATCTGGGGCCAACGTCCTGACTTTC.